The 21 T cell receptor beta chains presented below share a single source sample, sequenced in a study of vaccination and CD4 T cells after COVID-19. For these receptors, no antigen is known. Oncomine TCR Beta short-read sequencing was applied to DNA from cultured CD4+ T cells. Via MiXCR, TCRdb re-called the PCR reads, giving one row per CDR3 protein. Seen here are 12,000 or so distinct CDR3 sequences, around half observed once, and the top ten hold about 15%. The treatment here: approximately 9-day PBMC culture with coronavirus spike peptide pools or control peptides (ViraFEST assay). Sequencing was done on a sample of CD4+ T cells from blood, cultured in vitro. These receptors were collected from a human donor who had recovered from COVID-19.

The V gene is TRBV4-1, the J gene TRBJ2-2; D is uncertain. Trimming left V 0 bases short and J 0 bases short, with 17 bases between. The germline V gene encodes CDR1 MGHRA and CDR2 YSYEKL. The CDR3 has 19 amino acids. In nucleotides, the CDR3 is TGCGCCAGCAGCCAAGATGGTATTCGAGGACGGTCGAACACCGGGGAGCTGTTTTTT. Protein product: CASSQDGIRGRSNTGELFF.

This clonotype was seen more than once but under ten times. The chain links TRBV20-1 to TRBJ1-4, with D possibly TRBD1 on 5 matching bases. Germline values: CDR1 DFQATT, CDR2 SNEGSKA (reference sequence). The V gene lost 5 bases and the J gene lost 5 bases, with 15 bases spanning the gap. The CDR3 covers 14 residues. CDR3 sequence reads: CSAGAGGQNEKLFF. CDR3 coding DNA: TGCAGTGCTGGAGCGGGGGGTCAGAATGAAAAACTGTTTTTT.

The chain employs TRBV4-3 and TRBJ1-2; maybe TRBD1 (5 bases). V shed 1 base and J shed 12 bases, with 21 bases lying between them. The CDR3 loop spans 15 amino acids. Per germline, CDR1 LGHNA and CDR2 YSLEER. The CDR3: CASSQGGWDAGSNTF. The DNA of the CDR3 is TGCGCCAGCAGCCAAGGGGGGTGGGACGCGGGGTCCAACACCTTC.

The chain recombines TRBV20-1 with TRBJ1-1, with 7 nucleotides matching TRBD1. CDR3 size: 16 residues. Germline V gives CDR1 DFQATT, CDR2 SNEGSKA (reference sequence). With 3 bases clipped from V and 0 bases from J, the junction kept 10 bases outside the gene matches. The CDR3 region is CSARARGSFVNTEAFF. The CDR3 nucleotides are TGCAGTGCTAGGGCCAGGGGGTCGTTTGTGAACACTGAAGCTTTCTTT.

This chain uses TRBV20-1 with TRBJ1-1; 7 nucleotides match TRBD1. Germline V gene sequence: CDR1 DFQATT, CDR2 SNEGSKA (reference sequence). The ends lost 2 bases at V and 0 bases at J; junction bases unmatched: 6. The CDR3 spans 15 residues. The CDR3 spells CSARPRGLMNTEAFF. The CDR3 region has the DNA TGCAGTGCTAGACCAAGGGGGCTTATGAACACTGAAGCTTTCTTT.

The gene calls are TRBV5-1 and TRBJ1-3; no definite D call. The V gene's germline CDR1 is SGHRS and CDR2 YFSETQ. The ends were cut back, 1 base at V and 0 bases at J, with 8 bases in the middle. The CDR3 loop spans 15 amino acids. The CDR3 protein is CASSLHGSSGNTIYF. The CDR3 nucleotides read TGCGCCAGCAGCTTGCACGGGAGCTCTGGAAACACCATATATTTT.

This clonotype was observed a handful of times. This chain joins TRBV5-1 and TRBJ2-1, with 8 bases matching TRBD2. This CDR3 has 15 amino acids. Germline CDR1 is SGHRS and CDR2 is YFSETQ. Trimming cost V 0 bases and J 4 bases; bases outside gene matches: 3. CDR3 DNA sequence: TGCGCCAGCAGCTTGGAACTAGCGGCGTACAATGAGCAGTTCTTC. Translation gives CASSLELAAYNEQFF. The complete variable domain, with remaining parts taken from reference TRBV5-1 and TRBJ2-1, reads KAGVTQTPRYLIKTRGQQVTLSCSPISGHRSVSWYQQTPGQGLQFLFEYFSETQRNKGNFPGRFSGRQFSNSRSEMNVSTLELGDSALYLCASSLELAAYNEQFFGPGTRLTVL.

This clonotype has a handful of counts. The chain combines TRBV7-8 with TRBJ1-3; no clear D. CDR1 and CDR2 from the germline V gene are SGHVS and FQNEAQ. Deletions cut 2 bases from V and 0 bases from J, with 2 bases between. This CDR3 comprises 13 residues. CDR3 amino acids: CASSLHSGNTIYF. The CDR3 DNA sequence: TGTGCCAGCAGCTTACACTCTGGAAACACCATATATTTT.

The J gene is TRBJ1-2, the V gene TRBV7-9; 10 bases line up with TRBD1. The germline CDR1 and CDR2 sequences are SEHNR and FQNEAQ (reference sequence). With V trimmed by 9 bases and J by 2 bases, 15 bases remained unmatched. This CDR3 spans 17 amino acids. The CDR3 DNA follows: TGTGCCAGTACACACACCGGACAGGGGGGTTCAAACTATGGCTACACCTTC. Encoded protein: CASTHTGQGGSNYGYTF.

The J gene is TRBJ1-2, the V gene TRBV19; D perhaps matches TRBD1 (5 bases). V lost 2 bases and J lost 7, with 11 bases in between. The germline CDR1 and CDR2 sequences are LNHDA and SQIVND (reference sequence). CDR3 length: 13 residues. CDR3 bases: TGTGCCAGTAGTATATCCGCGGGACGTGGCTACACCTTC. The encoded protein is CASSISAGRGYTF.

V gene TRBV2 combines with J gene TRBJ1-1; a weak D match, TRBD1 (6 bases). The V end was cut by 3 bases, the J end by 4 bases, with 12 bases between. The CDR3 contains 14 residues. Per the germline V gene, CDR1 is SNHLY and CDR2 is FYNNEI. CDR3 sequence: CASSDVGAGTEAFF. In DNA, the CDR3 is TGTGCCAGCAGTGACGTGGGGGCGGGCACTGAAGCTTTCTTT.

This clonotype was counted a few times. The CDR3 loop is CSASAGAGTEAFF. As DNA, the CDR3 is TGCAGTGCTAGTGCGGGGGCAGGTACTGAAGCTTTCTTT. The chain carries TRBV20-1 and TRBJ1-1; D possibly corresponds to TRBD1 (6 bases). V gave up 3 bases and J gave up 5 bases, with 13 bases separating them. Germline CDR1 DFQATT, CDR2 SNEGSKA (reference sequence). The length of the CDR3 is 13 residues.

A remark on this clonotype: At one end the junction does not follow the germline gene, possibly because of a read error. This chain uses TRBV19 with TRBJ1-2; TRBD1 matches at 7 bases. Germline lookup yields CDR1 LNHDA and CDR2 SQIVND (reference sequence). The CDR3 spans 15 residues. The CDR3 region is CAGRRQTGESVGYTF. The CDR3 region has the DNA TGTGCCGGTAGAAGACAAACAGGGGAGTCAGTAGGCTACACCTTC. Full variable domain (outside the CDR3, taken from reference TRBV19 and TRBJ1-2): DGGITQSPKYLFRKEGQNVTLSCEQNLNHDAMYWYRQDPGQGLRLIYYSQIVNDFQKGDIAEGYSVSREKKESFPLTVTSAQKNPTAFYLCAGRRQTGESVGYTFGSGTRLTVV.

The chain links TRBV4-1 to TRBJ1-1, with a tentative D call TRBD1 (5 bases). The CDR3 totals 16 residues. Trimming stripped 0 bases from V and 6 bases from J, with 17 bases between. Germline lookup yields CDR1 MGHRA and CDR2 YSYEKL. CDR3 nucleotide sequence: TGCGCCAGCAGCCAAGAATTGAGAGGGGCTGGCGCTGAAGCTTTCTTT. Its translation: CASSQELRGAGAEAFF.

This clonotype was found once. The gene calls are TRBV7-2 and TRBJ1-6; no firm D call. The CDR3 length is 15 residues. Germline CDR1 SGHTA, CDR2 FQGNSA. V was cut by 5 bases and J by 6 bases, with 14 bases left in between. CDR3 sequence reads: CASSRLTTANSPLHF. CDR3 DNA: TGTGCCAGCAGCAGACTTACGACCGCTAATTCACCCCTCCACTTT.

The rearrangement joins TRBV28 to TRBJ2-7; 7 bases agree with TRBD1. The V and J ends lost 3 bases and 6 bases, in that order; junction bases with no gene match: 11. Germline V gene data show CDR1 as MDHEN and CDR2 as SYDVKM. The CDR3 is made up of 15 amino acids. CDR3 bases: TGTGCCAGCAGTTTTCAGGGGGTCAGGGTGGTCGAGCAGTACTTC. Its protein is CASSFQGVRVVEQYF.

The CDR3 DNA follows: TGTGCCAGCAGCTTAGATGTGGGGCTGTTCTTC. Protein: CASSLDVGLFF. The J gene is TRBJ2-1, the V gene TRBV11-3; a weak D match, TRBD1 (5 bases). The CDR3 is made up of 11 amino acids. Germline CDR1 SGHNT, CDR2 YENEEA. The V end lost 0 bases, the J end lost 15 bases, and 9 bases lay between the germline ends.

This clonotype rates as large. DNA for the CDR3: TGTGCCAGCAGCAGGTCGGTAGGGTTGAACACTGAAGCTTTCTTT. Residues: CASSRSVGLNTEAFF. The gene calls are TRBV7-9 and TRBJ1-1; D remains ambiguous. From germline, CDR1 is SEHNR and CDR2 FQNEAQ (reference sequence). Deletions cut 5 bases from V and 0 bases from J, with 13 bases between. The CDR3 length is 15 residues.

The chain combines TRBV6-5 with TRBJ2-3, with D hard to call. This CDR3 comprises 16 residues. The ends were cut back, 2 bases at V and 3 bases at J, with 15 bases in the middle. Per germline, CDR1 MNHEY and CDR2 SVGAGI. CDR3 sequence reads: CASSYTITAGTDTQYF. CDR3 bases: TGTGCCAGCAGTTACACTATTACTGCCGGTACAGATACGCAGTATTTT.

The chain links TRBV3-1 to TRBJ1-2; unclear D gene. Per the germline V gene, CDR1 is LGHDT and CDR2 is YNNKEL (reference sequence). The ends were cut back, 1 base at V and 6 bases at J, with 9 bases in the middle. CDR3 length equals 13 residues. CDR3 region: CASSQASAHGYTF. Here the CDR3 DNA reads TGTGCCAGCAGCCAAGCGTCAGCCCATGGCTACACCTTC.

By share, this clonotype counts as medium-sized. V and J are TRBV5-1 and TRBJ2-6; 11 bases match TRBD1. The CDR3 is 17 amino acids. Germline V gives CDR1 SGHRS, CDR2 YFSETQ. Trimming took 4 bases from V and 2 from J; bases not matched to a gene: 5. CDR3 in DNA: TGCGCCAGCAGCGTAGGACAGGGGGCGCCTGGGGCCAACGTCCTGACTTTC. Encoded protein: CASSVGQGAPGANVLTF.